The clone carrying this T cell receptor (beta chain) is a singleton in its sample. As yet, its antigen is unknown. This specimen comes from a study of vaccination and CD4 T cells after COVID-19. Germline lookup yields CDR1 MDHEN and CDR2 SYDVKM. V lost 8 bases and J lost 4, with 11 bases in between. This CDR3 region has 13 residues. Cultured CD4+ T-cell DNA underwent Oncomine TCR Beta short-read sequencing. Each CDR3 protein is one row after TCRdb ran MiXCR on the PCR reads. This sample has almost 25,000 distinct CDR3 sequences, with about 60% found just once. Regarding treatment: approximately 11-day PBMC culture with coronavirus spike peptide pools or control peptides (ViraFEST assay). Peptide pool stimulation in ViraFEST expanded antigen-specific T cells, whose TCRs were then sequenced.

Material for sequencing was CD4+ T cells from blood, cultured in vitro. V usage is TRBV28 and J usage is TRBJ2-2; no clear D. This sequence was found in a human donor who had recovered from COVID-19. DNA for the CDR3: TGTGCCAGCCGGATGGCCGTCACCGGGGAGCTGTTTTTT. Amino acids: CASRMAVTGELFF.